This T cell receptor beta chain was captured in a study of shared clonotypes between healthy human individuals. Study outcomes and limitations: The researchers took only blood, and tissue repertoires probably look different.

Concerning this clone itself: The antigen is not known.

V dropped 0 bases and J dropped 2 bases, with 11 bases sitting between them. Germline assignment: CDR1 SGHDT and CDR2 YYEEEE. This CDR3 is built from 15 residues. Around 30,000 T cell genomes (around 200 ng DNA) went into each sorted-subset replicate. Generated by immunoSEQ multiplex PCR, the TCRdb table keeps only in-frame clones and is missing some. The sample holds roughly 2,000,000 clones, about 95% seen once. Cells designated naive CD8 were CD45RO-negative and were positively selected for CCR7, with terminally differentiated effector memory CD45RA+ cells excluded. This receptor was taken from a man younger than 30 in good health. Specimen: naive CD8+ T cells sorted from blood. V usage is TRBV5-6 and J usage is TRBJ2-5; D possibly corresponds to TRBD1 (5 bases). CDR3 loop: CASSLVLGDQETQYF. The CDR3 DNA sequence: TGTGCCAGCAGCTTGGTCTTAGGGGATCAAGAGACCCAGTACTTC.